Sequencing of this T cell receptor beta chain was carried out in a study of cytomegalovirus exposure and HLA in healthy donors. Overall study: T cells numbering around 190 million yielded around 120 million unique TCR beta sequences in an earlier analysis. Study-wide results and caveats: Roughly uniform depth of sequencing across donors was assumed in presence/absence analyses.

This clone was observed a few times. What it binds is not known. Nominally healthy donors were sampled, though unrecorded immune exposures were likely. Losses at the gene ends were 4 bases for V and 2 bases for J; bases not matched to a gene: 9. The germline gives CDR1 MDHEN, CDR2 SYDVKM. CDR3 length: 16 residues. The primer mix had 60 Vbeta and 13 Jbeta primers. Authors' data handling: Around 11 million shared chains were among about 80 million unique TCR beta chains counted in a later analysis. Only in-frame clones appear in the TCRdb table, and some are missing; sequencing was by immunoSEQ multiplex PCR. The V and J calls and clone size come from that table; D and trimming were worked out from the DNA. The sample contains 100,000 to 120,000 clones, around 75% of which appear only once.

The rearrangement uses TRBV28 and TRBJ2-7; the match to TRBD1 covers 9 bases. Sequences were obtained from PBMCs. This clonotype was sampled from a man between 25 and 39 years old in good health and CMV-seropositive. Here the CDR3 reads CASSSSSGTGTYEQYF. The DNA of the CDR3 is TGTGCCAGCAGTTCATCATCCGGGACAGGGACCTACGAGCAGTACTTC. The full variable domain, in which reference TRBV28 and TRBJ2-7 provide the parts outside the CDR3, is DVKVTQSSRYLVKRTGEKVFLECVQDMDHENMFWYRQDPGLGLRLIYFSYDVKMKEKGDIPEGYSVSREKKERFSLILESASTNQTSMYLCASSSSSGTGTYEQYFGPGTRLTVT.